The present T cell receptor beta chain was sequenced within a study of shared clonotypes between healthy human individuals. Study findings and constraints: Clonotype sharing among donors, it was expected, would be affected by sequencing depth.

With regard to this clone: The target antigen is unknown.

At deep level, the assay was performed. The assay was immunoSEQ multiplex PCR, and TCRdb's table has in-frame clones only and misses some. The top ten clones hold around 12% of a sample with fewer than 600,000 clones, around 81% of them seen once. Each donor was a Caucasian adult residing in Nashville, Tennessee. There are 14 residues in the CDR3. Germline V gene data show CDR1 as WSHSY and CDR2 as SAAADI. The ends were cut back, 6 bases at V and 3 bases at J, with 14 bases in the middle. The sequence derives from a woman in her forties in good health. Some clones in this sample may be carry-over from other donors' samples. The genes are TRBV10-2 and TRBJ1-1, with a possible D match to TRBD1 (5 bases). Sequenced sample: PBMCs. The CDR3: CASRRAGGDTEAFF. DNA for the CDR3: TGCGCCAGCAGGAGGGCCGGGGGAGACACTGAAGCTTTCTTT.